This TCR beta chain stems from a study of beta chain features in type 1 diabetes. In the study overall: Taken together, all samples contributed approximately 110 million examined sorted cells. Regarding the study as a whole: When Type 1 diabetes patients were examined, their TCRB CDR3s proved moderately but significantly shorter in all four CD4+ subsets.

On this clone itself: The antigen is unknown.

Expressed TCRB transcripts were sequenced because the isolated RNA had all been reverse transcribed beforehand. The read count averaged around 4 million across naive, central memory and regulatory T cell samples. Generated by immunoSEQ multiplex PCR, the TCRdb table keeps only in-frame clones and is missing some. The table records some 640,000 clones, 11% to 15% of them present only once. The sequence was obtained from a man between 18 and 29 years old with type 1 diabetes. The sequencing sample was made of naive CD4+ T cells from blood.

Written as DNA, the CDR3 is TGTGCCAGCAGAGGGGGCAGAAATAATTCACCCCTCCACTTT. This sequence encodes CASRGGRNNSPLHF. The rearrangement joins TRBV6-5 to TRBJ1-6, with 7 bases lining up with TRBD1. CDR3 length: 14 residues. In germline, CDR1 is MNHEY, CDR2 SVGAGI. V was pared by 6 bases and J by 5 bases, with 4 bases of the junction left unmatched.